The present T cell receptor (beta chain) was sequenced within a study of OX40 agonist ivuxolimab in advanced cancers. Study observations and caveats: Both blood CD4+ and CD8+ T cells showed clonal growth by week 6 at 0.1 to 3.0 mg/kg.

V was cut by 8 bases and J by 3 bases, with 13 bases left in between. Germline assignment: CDR1 SNHLY and CDR2 FYNNEI. CDR3 length equals 14 residues. Comments on this clone: The antigen is not known.

Sequencing used immunoSEQ multiplex PCR; TCRdb keeps in-frame clones, though not all of them. The table shows 40,000 to 50,000 clones, with around 88% occurring only once. This clonotype originated in an adult with an advanced solid tumor such as melanoma, head and neck, liver or kidney cancer. Sequencing used CD4+ or CD8+ T cells sorted from blood, obtained in a trial of the OX40 agonist ivuxolimab. V and J are TRBV2 and TRBJ2-2, with D possibly being TRBD1 or TRBD2 (5 bases each). The CDR3 nucleotides are TGTGCCAGCCAGGGATCGGGGTACACCGGGGAGCTGTTTTTT. Its translation is CASQGSGYTGELFF.